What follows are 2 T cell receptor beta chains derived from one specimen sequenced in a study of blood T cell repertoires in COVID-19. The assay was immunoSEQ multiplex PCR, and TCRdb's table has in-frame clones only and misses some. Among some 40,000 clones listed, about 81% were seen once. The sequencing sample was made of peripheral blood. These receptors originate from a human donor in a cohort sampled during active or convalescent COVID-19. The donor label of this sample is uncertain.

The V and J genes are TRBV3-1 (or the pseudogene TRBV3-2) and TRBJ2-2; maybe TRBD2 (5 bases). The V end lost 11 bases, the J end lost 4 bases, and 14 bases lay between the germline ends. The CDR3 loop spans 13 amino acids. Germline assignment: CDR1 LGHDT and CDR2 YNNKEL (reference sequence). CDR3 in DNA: TGTGCCGCATATAAGGCGGGCACCGGGGAGCTGTTTTTT. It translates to CAAYKAGTGELFF.

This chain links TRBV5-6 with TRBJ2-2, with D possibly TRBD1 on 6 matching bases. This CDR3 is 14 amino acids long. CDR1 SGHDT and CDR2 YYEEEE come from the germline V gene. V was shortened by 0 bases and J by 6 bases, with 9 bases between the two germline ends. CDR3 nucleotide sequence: TGTGCCAGCAGCTTGGTGCAGGGGTCCGGGGAGCTGTTTTTT. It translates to CASSLVQGSGELFF.